This T cell receptor (beta chain) was identified in a study of T cell responses to AZD1222 COVID-19 vaccine. Turning to the study itself: Samples with a second dose at about 4 or about 12 weeks were pooled together.

The germline CDR1 and CDR2 sequences are LNHDA and SQIVND (reference sequence). This CDR3 contains 14 residues. V was clipped by 5 bases and J by 3 bases, with 10 bases between them. Study-level results: Seropositive AZD1222 recipients at baseline numbered only six or seven.

Measured with immunoSEQ multiplex PCR; TCRdb has only the in-frame clones, and not every one. Among roughly 120,000 clones, roughly 90% were seen once, and the ten largest hold roughly 3.9%. For this clone: Its antigen is unknown.

The source is an adult in good health. Sequencing used peripheral blood, obtained on day 0 of AZD1222 vaccination. The V and J genes are TRBV19 and TRBJ2-2; perhaps D is TRBD1 or TRBD2 (5 bases each). CDR3 loop: CASSWGRDTGELFF. CDR3 DNA: TGTGCCAGTAGTTGGGGGAGAGACACCGGGGAGCTGTTTTTT.